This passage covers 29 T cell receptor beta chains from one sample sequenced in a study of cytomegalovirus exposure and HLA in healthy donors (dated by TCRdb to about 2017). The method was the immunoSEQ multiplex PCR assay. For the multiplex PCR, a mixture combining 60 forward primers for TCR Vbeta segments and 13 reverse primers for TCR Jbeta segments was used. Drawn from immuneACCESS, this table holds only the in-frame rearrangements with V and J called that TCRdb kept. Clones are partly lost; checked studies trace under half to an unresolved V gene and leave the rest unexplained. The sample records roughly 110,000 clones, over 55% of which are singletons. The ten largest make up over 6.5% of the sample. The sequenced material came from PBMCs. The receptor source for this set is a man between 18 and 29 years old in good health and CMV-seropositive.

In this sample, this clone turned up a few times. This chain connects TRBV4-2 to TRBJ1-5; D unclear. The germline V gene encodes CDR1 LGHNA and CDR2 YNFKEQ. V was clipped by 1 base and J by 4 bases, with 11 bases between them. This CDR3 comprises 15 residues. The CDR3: CASSQGTRANQPQHF. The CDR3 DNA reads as TGTGCCAGCAGCCAAGGTACGAGGGCTAATCAGCCCCAGCATTTT.

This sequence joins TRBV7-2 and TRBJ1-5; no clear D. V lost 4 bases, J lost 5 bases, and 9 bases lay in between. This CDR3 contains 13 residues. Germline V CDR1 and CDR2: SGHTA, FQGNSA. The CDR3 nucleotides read TGTGCCAGCAGCTCCCAGTTCGATCAGCCCCAGCATTTT. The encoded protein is CASSSQFDQPQHF. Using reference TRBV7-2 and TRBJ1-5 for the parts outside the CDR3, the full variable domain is GAGVSQSPSNKVTEKGKDVELRCDPISGHTALYWYRQSLGQGLEFLIYFQGNSAPDKSGLPSDRFSAERTGGSVSTLTIQRTQQEDSAVYLCASSSQFDQPQHFGDGTRLSIL.

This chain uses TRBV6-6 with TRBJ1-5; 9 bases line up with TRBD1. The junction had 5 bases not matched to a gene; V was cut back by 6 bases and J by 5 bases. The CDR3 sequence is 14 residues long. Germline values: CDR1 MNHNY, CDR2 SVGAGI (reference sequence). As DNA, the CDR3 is TGTGCCAGCAGGAGACAGGGGGGCGATCAGCCCCAGCATTTT. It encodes CASRRQGGDQPQHF.

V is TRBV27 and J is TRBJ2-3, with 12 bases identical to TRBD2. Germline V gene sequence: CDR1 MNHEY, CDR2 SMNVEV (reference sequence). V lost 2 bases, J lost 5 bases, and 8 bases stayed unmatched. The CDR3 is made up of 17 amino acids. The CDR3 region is CASSLLLAGGPGDTQYF. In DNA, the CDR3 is TGTGCCAGCAGTTTACTTCTAGCGGGGGGGCCGGGAGATACGCAGTATTTT.

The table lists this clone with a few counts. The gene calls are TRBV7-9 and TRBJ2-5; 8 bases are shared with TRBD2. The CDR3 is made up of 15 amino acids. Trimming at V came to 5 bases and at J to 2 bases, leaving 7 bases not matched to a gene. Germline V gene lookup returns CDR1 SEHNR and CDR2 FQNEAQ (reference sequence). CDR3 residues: CASSPLGGGQETQYF. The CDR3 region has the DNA TGTGCCAGCAGCCCCCTTGGCGGGGGGCAAGAGACCCAGTACTTC.

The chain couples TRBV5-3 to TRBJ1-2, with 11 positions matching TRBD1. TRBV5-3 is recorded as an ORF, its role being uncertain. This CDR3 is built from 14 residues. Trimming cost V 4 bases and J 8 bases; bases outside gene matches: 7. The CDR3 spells CARSDGQGARGYTF. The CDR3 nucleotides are TGTGCCAGAAGCGACGGACAGGGGGCGAGAGGCTACACCTTC.

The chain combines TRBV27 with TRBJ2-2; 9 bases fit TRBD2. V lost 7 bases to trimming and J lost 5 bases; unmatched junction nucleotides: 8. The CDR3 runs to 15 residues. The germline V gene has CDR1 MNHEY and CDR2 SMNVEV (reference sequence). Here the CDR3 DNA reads TGTGCCAGCACTGGGGGGCTAGCGGGAACCGGGGAGCTGTTTTTT. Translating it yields CASTGGLAGTGELFF.

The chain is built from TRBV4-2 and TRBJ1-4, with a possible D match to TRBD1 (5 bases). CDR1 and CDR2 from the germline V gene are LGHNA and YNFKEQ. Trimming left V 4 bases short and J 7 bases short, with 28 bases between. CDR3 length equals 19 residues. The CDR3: CASSLQLGRGVSASEKLFF. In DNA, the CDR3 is TGTGCCAGCAGCCTCCAGCTGGGGCGCGGGGTTTCTGCGAGTGAAAAACTGTTTTTT.

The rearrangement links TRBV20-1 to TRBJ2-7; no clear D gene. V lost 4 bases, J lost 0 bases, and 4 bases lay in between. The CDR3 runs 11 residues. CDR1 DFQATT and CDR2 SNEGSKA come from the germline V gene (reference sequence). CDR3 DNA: TGCAGTGCTATCCTCTCCTACGAGCAGTACTTC. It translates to CSAILSYEQYF.

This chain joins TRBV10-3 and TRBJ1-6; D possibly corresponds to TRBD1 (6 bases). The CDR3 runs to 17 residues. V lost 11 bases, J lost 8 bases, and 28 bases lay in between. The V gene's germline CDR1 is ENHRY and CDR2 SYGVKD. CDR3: CASHGRAGAVDHSPLHF. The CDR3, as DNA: TGTGCCTCACATGGGCGGGCGGGGGCCGTTGATCATTCACCCCTCCACTTT.

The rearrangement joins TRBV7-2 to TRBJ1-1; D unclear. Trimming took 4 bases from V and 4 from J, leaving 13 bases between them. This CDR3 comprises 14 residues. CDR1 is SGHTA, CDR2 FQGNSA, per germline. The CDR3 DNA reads TGTGCCAGCAGCTCCTATGGGCGTGGCACTGAAGCTTTCTTT. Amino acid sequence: CASSSYGRGTEAFF.

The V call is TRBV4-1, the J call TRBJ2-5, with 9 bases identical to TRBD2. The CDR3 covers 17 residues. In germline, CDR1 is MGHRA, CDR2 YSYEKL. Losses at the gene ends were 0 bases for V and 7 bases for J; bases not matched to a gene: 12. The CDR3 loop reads CASSQEGFAGGQATQYF. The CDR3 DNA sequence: TGCGCCAGCAGCCAAGAAGGGTTTGCGGGGGGGCAGGCGACCCAGTACTTC.

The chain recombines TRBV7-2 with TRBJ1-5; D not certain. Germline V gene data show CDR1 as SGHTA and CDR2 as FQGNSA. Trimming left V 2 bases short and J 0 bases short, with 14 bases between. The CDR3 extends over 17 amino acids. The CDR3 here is CASSLYRRSSSNQPQHF. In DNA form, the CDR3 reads TGTGCCAGCAGCTTATATCGGCGGTCGAGTAGCAATCAGCCCCAGCATTTT.

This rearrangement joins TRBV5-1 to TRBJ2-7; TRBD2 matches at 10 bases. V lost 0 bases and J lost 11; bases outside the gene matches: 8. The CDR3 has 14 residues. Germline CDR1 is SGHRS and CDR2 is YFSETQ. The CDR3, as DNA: TGCGCCAGCAGCTTGGACGGATCCGGACTAGCGGAGTACGTC. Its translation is CASSLDGSGLAEYV.

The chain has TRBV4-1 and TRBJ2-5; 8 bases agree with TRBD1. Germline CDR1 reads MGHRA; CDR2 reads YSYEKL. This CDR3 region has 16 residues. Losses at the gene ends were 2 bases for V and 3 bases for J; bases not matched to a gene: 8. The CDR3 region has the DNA TGCGCCAGCAGCCAACGAGGGCGGACAGGGAAAGAGACCCAGTACTTC. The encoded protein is CASSQRGRTGKETQYF.

CDR3 sequence (DNA): TGTGCCAGCAGCTTAAACAGCTATCTAAAAGAGACCCAGTACTTC. Protein product: CASSLNSYLKETQYF. The chain employs TRBV7-9 and TRBJ2-5; D is undetermined. Germline CDR1 and CDR2: SEHNR and FQNEAQ (reference sequence). The CDR3 length is 15 residues. The V and J ends lost 2 bases and 3 bases respectively, with 13 bases between them.

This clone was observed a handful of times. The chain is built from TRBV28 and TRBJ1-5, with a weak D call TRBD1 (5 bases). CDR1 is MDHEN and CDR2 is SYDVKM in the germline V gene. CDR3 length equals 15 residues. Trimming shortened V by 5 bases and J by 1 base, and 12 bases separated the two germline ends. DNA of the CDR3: TGTGCCAGCAGTCCCCAAGGGGTCAGCAATCAGCCCCAGCATTTT. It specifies CASSPQGVSNQPQHF. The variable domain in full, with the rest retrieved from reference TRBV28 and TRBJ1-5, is DVKVTQSSRYLVKRTGEKVFLECVQDMDHENMFWYRQDPGLGLRLIYFSYDVKMKEKGDIPEGYSVSREKKERFSLILESASTNQTSMYLCASSPQGVSNQPQHFGDGTRLSIL.

The CDR3 here is CASNAPGQGITGELFF. CDR3 sequence (DNA): TGTGCCAGCAACGCTCCGGGACAGGGTATCACCGGGGAGCTGTTTTTT. The gene calls are TRBV28 and TRBJ2-2; the match to TRBD1 covers 9 bases. The V gene end was trimmed by 7 bases and the J gene end by 4 bases; junction bases not matched to a gene: 10. The length of the CDR3 is 16 residues. Germline lookup yields CDR1 MDHEN and CDR2 SYDVKM.

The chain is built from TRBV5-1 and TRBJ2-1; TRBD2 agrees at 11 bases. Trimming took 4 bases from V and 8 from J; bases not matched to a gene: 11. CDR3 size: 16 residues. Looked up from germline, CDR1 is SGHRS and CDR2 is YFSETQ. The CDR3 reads CASSPGWLAGGHEQFF. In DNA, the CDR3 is TGCGCCAGCAGCCCAGGTTGGTTAGCGGGGGGGCATGAGCAGTTCTTC.

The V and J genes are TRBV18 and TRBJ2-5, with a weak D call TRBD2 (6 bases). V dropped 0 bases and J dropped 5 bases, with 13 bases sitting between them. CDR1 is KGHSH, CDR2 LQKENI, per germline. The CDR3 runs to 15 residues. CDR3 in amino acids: CASSPPREAGETQYF. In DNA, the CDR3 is TGTGCCAGCTCACCACCGAGGGAGGCTGGGGAGACCCAGTACTTC.

This chain's CDR3 is CASSLALAGGPSEQFF. CDR3 DNA: TGTGCCAGCAGTTTAGCCCTAGCGGGGGGGCCGAGTGAGCAGTTCTTC. V is TRBV27 and J is TRBJ2-1; 12 nucleotides match TRBD2. Looked up from germline, CDR1 is MNHEY and CDR2 is SMNVEV (reference sequence). J lost 9 bases, V lost 2 bases, and 8 bases had no gene match. There are 16 residues in the CDR3.

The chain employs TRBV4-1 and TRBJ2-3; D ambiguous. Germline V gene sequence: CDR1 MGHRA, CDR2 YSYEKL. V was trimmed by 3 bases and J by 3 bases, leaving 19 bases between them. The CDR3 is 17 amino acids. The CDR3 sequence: CASSQTDPRIGTDTQYF. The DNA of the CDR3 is TGCGCCAGCAGCCAGACCGACCCGCGAATCGGGACAGATACGCAGTATTTT.

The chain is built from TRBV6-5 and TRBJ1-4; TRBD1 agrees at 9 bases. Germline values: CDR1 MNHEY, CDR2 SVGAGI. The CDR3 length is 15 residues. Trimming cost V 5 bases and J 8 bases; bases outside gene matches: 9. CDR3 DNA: TGTGCCAGCAGTATCGGGACAGGGAGGAAGGAAAAACTGTTTTTT. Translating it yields CASSIGTGRKEKLFF.

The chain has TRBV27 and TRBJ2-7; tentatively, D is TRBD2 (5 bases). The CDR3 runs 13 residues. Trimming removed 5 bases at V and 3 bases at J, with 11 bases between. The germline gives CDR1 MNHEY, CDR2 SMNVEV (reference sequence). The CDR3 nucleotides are TGTGCCAGCAGTCCCCTAGCAGGCTACGAGCAGTACTTC. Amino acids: CASSPLAGYEQYF.

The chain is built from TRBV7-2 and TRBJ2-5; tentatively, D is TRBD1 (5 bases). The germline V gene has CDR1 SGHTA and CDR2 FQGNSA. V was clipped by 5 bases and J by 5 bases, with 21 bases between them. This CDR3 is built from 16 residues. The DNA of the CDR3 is TGTGCCAGCAGCGCTCTTGTTAGGGGCCTAGGGGAGACCCAGTACTTC. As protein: CASSALVRGLGETQYF.

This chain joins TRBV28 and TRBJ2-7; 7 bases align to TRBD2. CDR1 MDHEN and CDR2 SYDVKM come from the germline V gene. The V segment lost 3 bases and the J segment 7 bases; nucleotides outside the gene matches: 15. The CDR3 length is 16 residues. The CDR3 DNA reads TGTGCCAGCAGTTTCCCCCTCCCTCGGGGGGTAGGGGAGCAGTACGTC. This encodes CASSFPLPRGVGEQYV.

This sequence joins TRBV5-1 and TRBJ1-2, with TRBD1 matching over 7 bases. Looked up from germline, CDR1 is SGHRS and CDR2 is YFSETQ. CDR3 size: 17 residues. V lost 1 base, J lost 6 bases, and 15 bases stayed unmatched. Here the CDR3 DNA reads TGCGCCAGCAGCTTGCCCCTAGGGCAGACAGGGAGCGATGGCTACACCTTC. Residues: CASSLPLGQTGSDGYTF.

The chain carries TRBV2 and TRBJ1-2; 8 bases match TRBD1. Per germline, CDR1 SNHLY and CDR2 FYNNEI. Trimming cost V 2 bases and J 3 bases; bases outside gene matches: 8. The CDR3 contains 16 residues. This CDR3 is CASSESNQGADYGYTF. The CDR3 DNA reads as TGTGCCAGCAGTGAATCAAACCAGGGGGCAGACTATGGCTACACCTTC.

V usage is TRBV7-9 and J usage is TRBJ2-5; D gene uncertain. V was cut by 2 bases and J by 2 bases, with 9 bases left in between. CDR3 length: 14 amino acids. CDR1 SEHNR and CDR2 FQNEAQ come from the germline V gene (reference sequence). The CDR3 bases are TGTGCCAGCAGCTTATTAGGAGTTCAAGAGACCCAGTACTTC. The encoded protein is CASSLLGVQETQYF.